This TCR beta chain emerged from a study of cytomegalovirus exposure and HLA in healthy donors. PCR used 60 Vbeta primers and 13 Jbeta primers. The assay was immunoSEQ multiplex PCR, and TCRdb's table has in-frame clones only and misses some. The profile shows about 89,000 clones, 74% of them singletons. Comments on this clone: Its cognate antigen is unknown.

Study-level results: Later work found most CMV-associated TCR beta chains apparently HLA-restricted. Usually a TCR sequence was rare, but some public TCRs were found in many donors.

The CDR3 extends over 16 amino acids. The V and J ends lost 2 bases and 2 bases, in that order; junction bases with no gene match: 7. CDR1 is MNHEY, CDR2 SVGAGI, per germline. The receptor comes from a male donor in good health and CMV-seronegative. This chain uses TRBV6-5 with TRBJ2-7; 9 bases fit TRBD2. Input material: PBMCs. CDR3 residues: CASSYPAGGPTYEQYF. For the CDR3, the DNA is TGTGCCAGCAGTTACCCGGCGGGGGGGCCTACCTACGAGCAGTACTTC.